The source of this TCR beta chain is a study of vaccination and CD4 T cells after COVID-19. As for treatment: approximately nine-day PBMC culture with coronavirus spike peptide pools or control peptides (ViraFEST assay). The CDR3 covers 16 residues. Germline lookup yields CDR1 SGHTA and CDR2 FQGNSA. Losses at the gene ends were 4 bases for V and 0 bases for J; bases not matched to a gene: 3. This clonotype turned up a few times. The target antigen is unknown. At the Johns Hopkins FTIC core, DNA taken from cultured CD4+ T cells was sequenced by way of the Oncomine TCR Beta short-read assay. Each CDR3 protein gets one entry after TCRdb re-called the PCR reads with MiXCR. The sample contains approximately 12,000 distinct CDR3 sequences, roughly 60% of which appear only once.

The TCR comes from a human donor who had recovered from COVID-19. The V call is TRBV7-2, the J call TRBJ1-6, with TRBD1 matching 7 bases. The sample was CD4+ T cells from blood, cultured in vitro. The CDR3 DNA reads as TGTGCCAGCAGCTCCAGGGGGAGCTCCTATAATTCACCCCTCCACTTT. This gives the protein CASSSRGSSYNSPLHF.